A selection of T cell receptor beta chains follows, all from one sample in a study of shared clonotypes between healthy human individuals. Sequencing was performed with immunoSEQ multiplex PCR; in TCRdb, only in-frame clones are kept and a portion is missing. The sample shows about 1.1 million clones, approximately 80% of them seen only once. The sequenced material came from memory CD4+ T cells from PBMCs. These receptors all come from a man aged 18 to 29 in good health. Some clones in this sample may be carry-over from other donors' samples. CDR3s include the opening cysteine and the closing phenylalanine or tryptophan. A D gene is named only where the DNA matches it firmly. The size of a clone is reported for some rows only, either as once, few or many, or as a class for expanded clones.

clone size	V gene	D gene	J gene	CDR3 protein	CDR3 DNA
-	TRBV5-6	-	TRBJ1-2	CASSLGGHRSYGYTF	TGTGCCAGCAGCTTGGGGGGCCACAGAAGCTATGGCTACACCTTC
-	TRBV11-2	-	TRBJ1-2	CASSLDSQEGRLGGYTF	TGTGCCAGCAGCTTAGATAGTCAGGAAGGAAGGCTTGGGGGCTACACCTTC
-	TRBV5-6	-	TRBJ2-5	CASSSTPGDRETQYF	TGTGCCAGCAGTTCCACTCCAGGGGACCGGGAGACCCAGTACTTC
-	TRBV5-1	TRBD1	TRBJ2-5	CASSSGQIQETQYF	TGCGCCAGCAGCTCGGGACAGATACAAGAGACCCAGTACTTC
-	TRBV2	TRBD1	TRBJ1-5	CASSEWGQGSFNQPQHF	TGTGCCAGCAGTGAATGGGGACAGGGCTCATTCAATCAGCCCCAGCATTTT
once	TRBV19	TRBD2	TRBJ2-6	CASSIRGLAGISGANVLTF	TGTGCCAGTAGTATCCGGGGGCTAGCGGGAATCTCTGGGGCCAACGTCCTGACTTTC
-	TRBV27	TRBD2	TRBJ2-1	CASSSGLHNEQFF	TGTGCCAGCAGTTCGGGACTACACAATGAGCAGTTCTTC
-	TRBV27	TRBD1	TRBJ1-5	CASSLSGTVNNQPQHF	TGTGCCAGCAGTTTATCAGGGACAGTAAACAATCAGCCCCAGCATTTT
few	TRBV28	-	TRBJ1-4	CASSFSEEKLFF	TGTGCCAGCAGTTTCTCGGAAGAAAAACTGTTTTTT
many	TRBV19	-	TRBJ2-5	CASSIGGPGETQYF	TGTGCCAGTAGTATAGGAGGGCCGGGAGAGACCCAGTACTTC
-	TRBV19	-	TRBJ1-6	CASSTGSYNSPLHF	TGTGCCAGTAGTACCGGCTCCTATAATTCACCCCTCCACTTT
-	TRBV2	TRBD2	TRBJ2-1	CASSIQGSGINEQFF	TGTGCCAGCAGTATTCAGGGTAGCGGGATAAATGAGCAGTTCTTC
few	TRBV5-6	TRBD1	TRBJ1-5	CASSFGTVGHQPQHF	TGTGCCAGCAGCTTTGGGACAGTGGGGCATCAGCCCCAGCATTTT
-	TRBV7-8	-	TRBJ1-4	CASSSDGTYEKLFF	TGTGCCAGCAGCTCGGACGGTACTTATGAAAAACTGTTTTTT
-	TRBV5-4	TRBD1	TRBJ1-4	CASSMTGTGFQKLFF	TGTGCCAGCAGCATGACCGGGACAGGGTTTCAAAAACTGTTTTTT
-	TRBV28	TRBD1	TRBJ1-2	CASSTGNRGGGYTF	TGTGCCAGCAGTACAGGGAACAGGGGTGGTGGCTACACCTTC